This TCR beta chain appears in the sequencing data of a study of blood T cell repertoires in COVID-19. The data were produced by immunoSEQ multiplex PCR, yet TCRdb's version contains in-frame clones alone and is incomplete. Of about 250,000 clones in the sample, 80% to 90% were seen once. CDR1 is WSHSY, CDR2 SAAADI, per germline. Trimming left V 4 bases short and J 8 bases short, with 11 bases between. The CDR3 covers 12 residues. The V and J genes are TRBV10-2 and TRBJ1-1, with a weak D call TRBD1 (5 bases). The sample was PBMCs or T cells enriched from blood (not recorded which). This TCR came from a woman in her late teens or twenties who had recovered from COVID-19. CDR3 sequence (DNA): TGCGCCAGCAGTGCAGGGCAGGCGGAAGCTTTCTTT. Translated, it gives CASSAGQAEAFF.